This is a list of T cell receptor beta chains from one sample in a study of vaccination effects on CD4 cells after COVID-19. TCRdb's table, derived via immunoSEQ multiplex PCR, lists solely in-frame clones and lacks some. The sample holds some 41,000 clones; roughly four fifths are singletons and the top ten take about 10%. For these receptors, no antigen is known. The source was CD4+ T cells from PBMCs cultured with SARS-CoV-2 spike peptides, collected before COVID-19 vaccination. The source of these receptors is a human donor who received a COVID-19 vaccine. Each CDR3 is given with its conserved first and last residue.

TRBV14	TRBJ2-4	CASSHGQGVAKNIQYF
TRBV5-6	TRBJ2-1	CASRGVGEQFF
TRBV6-5	TRBJ1-3	CASSYGRQGGNTIYF
TRBV24-1	TRBJ2-1	CATSDPVPHEQFF
TRBV7-2	TRBJ1-6	CASSLGQVSSPLHF
TRBV5-1	TRBJ2-3	CASKGVTDTQYF
TRBV5-1	TRBJ2-2	CASRVETNTGELFF
TRBV2	TRBJ2-1	CASKRGPNNEQFF
TRBV5-5	TRBJ1-5	CASSLVRGSNQPQHF
TRBV2	TRBJ1-3	CASGQNSGNTIYF
TRBV24-1	TRBJ2-2	CATSDFNRATGELFF
TRBV7-3	TRBJ2-5	CASSSTVGETQYF
TRBV4-1	TRBJ1-1	CASREGGLRVNTEAFF
TRBV24-1	TRBJ1-2	CATSDTTGGASYGYTF
TRBV2	TRBJ1-1	CAIRDIVDTEAFF
TRBV14	TRBJ2-5	CASSQDSSGETQYF
TRBV6-5	TRBJ1-6	CASSYQMTGTSPLHF
TRBV2	TRBJ1-5	CASSVHRTVTQPQHF
TRBV29-1	TRBJ1-1	CSVGHRGQITEAFF
TRBV2	TRBJ1-1	CATAPTEAFF
TRBV28	TRBJ1-5	CASSKRTGWDQPQHF
TRBV25-1	TRBJ1-5	CASSEQGSNQPQHF
TRBV9	TRBJ2-5	CASSVFPLAGQETQYF
TRBV6-5	TRBJ1-2	CASSYGTDYGYTF
TRBV7-9	TRBJ1-3	CASSLRVAGNTIYF
TRBV2	TRBJ1-1	CASKTGNRDTEAFF
TRBV6-4	TRBJ2-3	CASSDSMRDTQYF